This T cell receptor beta chain stems from a study of T cells in Graves' hyperthyroidism and ophthalmopathy. After removal of 5 bases from V and 6 bases from J, the junction contained 3 bases not matched to a gene. The CDR3 covers 14 residues. CDR1 is SEHNR, CDR2 FQNEAQ, per germline (reference sequence). What was amplified from RNA transcripts were TCR beta CDR3 regions. TCR CDR3 regions were first amplified by RT-PCR with HTBI primers. TCRdb fed the multiplex PCR reads into MiXCR, producing one record per CDR3 protein. Of hundreds of thousands of distinct CDR3 sequences in the sample, approximately 16% were seen once. There are many counts of this clonotype.

This chain connects TRBV7-9 to TRBJ2-1; 11 bases agree with TRBD2. The source of this sequence is a woman aged 60-75 years with Graves' ophthalmopathy. What was sequenced was blood. CDR3 region: CASSRLAGSNEQFF. Written as DNA, the CDR3 is TGTGCCAGCAGCAGACTAGCGGGGAGCAATGAGCAGTTCTTC.